Presented here are 2 T cell receptor beta chains from one specimen sequenced in a study of cytomegalovirus exposure and HLA in healthy donors. The PCR ran on 60 Vbeta and 13 Jbeta primers. Assay used: immunoSEQ multiplex PCR; TCRdb lists only in-frame clones, some missing. The sample contains over 75,000 clones, 86% of which appear only once. Specimen: PBMCs. The source is a man under 40 in good health and CMV-seropositive.

This chain connects TRBV19 to TRBJ1-3; D ambiguous. Germline V gene sequence: CDR1 LNHDA, CDR2 SQIVND (reference sequence). V lost 7 bases to trimming and J lost 0 bases, with 10 bases between them. CDR3 length: 14 residues. The CDR3 DNA is TGTGCCAGTACCCCGGGTCTCTCTGGAAACACCATATATTTT. Amino acid sequence: CASTPGLSGNTIYF.

CDR3 nucleotides: TGTGCCAGCAGCTTCCCCCTTCGGGACACTAATCAGCCCCAGCATTTT. Translated, it gives CASSFPLRDTNQPQHF. The rearrangement joins TRBV7-9 to TRBJ1-5, with D perhaps TRBD1 (6 bases). Germline lookup yields CDR1 SEHNR and CDR2 FQNEAQ (reference sequence). The CDR3 loop spans 16 amino acids. V lost 3 bases and J 4 bases, leaving 16 bases between the germline ends.